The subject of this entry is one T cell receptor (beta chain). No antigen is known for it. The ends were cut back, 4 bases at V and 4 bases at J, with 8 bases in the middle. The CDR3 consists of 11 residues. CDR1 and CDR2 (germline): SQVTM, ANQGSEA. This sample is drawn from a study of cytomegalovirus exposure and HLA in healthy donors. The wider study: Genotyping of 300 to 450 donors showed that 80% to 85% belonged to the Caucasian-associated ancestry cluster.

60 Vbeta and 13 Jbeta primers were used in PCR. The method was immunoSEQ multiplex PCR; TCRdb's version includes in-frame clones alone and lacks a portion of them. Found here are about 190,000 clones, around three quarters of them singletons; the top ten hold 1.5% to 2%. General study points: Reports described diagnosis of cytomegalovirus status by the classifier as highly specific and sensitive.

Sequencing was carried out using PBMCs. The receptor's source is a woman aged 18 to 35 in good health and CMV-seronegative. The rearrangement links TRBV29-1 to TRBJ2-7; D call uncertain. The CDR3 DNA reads TGCAGCGTTGTCCAGATATACGAGCAGTACTTC. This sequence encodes CSVVQIYEQYF.